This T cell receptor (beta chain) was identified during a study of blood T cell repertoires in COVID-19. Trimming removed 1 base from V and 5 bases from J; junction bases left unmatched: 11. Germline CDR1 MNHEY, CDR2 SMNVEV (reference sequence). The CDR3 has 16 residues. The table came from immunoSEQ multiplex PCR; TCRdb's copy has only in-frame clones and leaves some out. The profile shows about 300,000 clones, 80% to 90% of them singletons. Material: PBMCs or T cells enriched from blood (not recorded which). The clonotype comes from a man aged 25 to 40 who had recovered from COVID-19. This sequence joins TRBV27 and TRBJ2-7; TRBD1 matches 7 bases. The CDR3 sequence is CASSLWGNRGEDEQYF. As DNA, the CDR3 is TGTGCCAGCAGTTTATGGGGGAACAGGGGAGAGGACGAGCAGTACTTC.